This T cell receptor (beta chain) came from a study of cytomegalovirus exposure and HLA in healthy donors. The study, taken as a whole, reports: Information on immune exposure was restricted to one variable (CMV serostatus). In a later analysis, at a false discovery rate of 0.05, under 20,000 TCR beta sequences were associated with HLA alleles.

This clone came up a few times. Its cognate antigen is unknown. The germline V gene encodes CDR1 SGHRS and CDR2 YFSETQ. This CDR3 has 15 amino acids. Trimming removed 0 bases from V and 2 bases from J, with 10 bases in between. Vbeta (60) and Jbeta (13) primers were used in the PCR. Under the authors' procedure: A follow-up analysis tallied around 80 million unique TCR beta chains, roughly 11 million shared. Method: immunoSEQ multiplex PCR; TCRdb's copy keeps in-frame clones and lacks some. V and J calls and clone size are as listed in that table; D and trimming were resolved from the DNA. Of 85,000 to 130,000 clones listed, 10% are singletons.

The genes are TRBV5-1 and TRBJ2-3, with a tentative D call TRBD2 (5 bases). The TCR originated in a man aged 40-49 years in good health and CMV-seropositive. Input material: PBMCs. This chain's CDR3 is CASSLEAADTDTQYF. As DNA, the CDR3 is TGCGCCAGCAGCTTGGAGGCAGCGGACACAGATACGCAGTATTTT.